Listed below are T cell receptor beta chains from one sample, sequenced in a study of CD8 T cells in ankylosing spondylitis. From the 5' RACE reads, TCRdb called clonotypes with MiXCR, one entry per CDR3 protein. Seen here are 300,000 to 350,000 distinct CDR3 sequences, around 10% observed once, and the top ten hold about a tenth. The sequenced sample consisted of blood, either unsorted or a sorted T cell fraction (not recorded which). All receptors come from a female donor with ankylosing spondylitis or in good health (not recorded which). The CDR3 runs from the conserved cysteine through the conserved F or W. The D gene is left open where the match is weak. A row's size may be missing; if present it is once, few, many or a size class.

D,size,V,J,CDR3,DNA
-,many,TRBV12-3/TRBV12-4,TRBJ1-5,CASSRRGQGSNQPQHF,TGTGCCAGCAGCCGTAGGGGACAAGGTAGCAATCAGCCCCAGCATTTT
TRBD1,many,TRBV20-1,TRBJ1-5,CSASGQGRNQPQHF,TGCAGTGCTTCCGGACAGGGACGCAATCAGCCCCAGCATTTT
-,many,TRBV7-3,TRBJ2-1,CASSLVAASDEQFF,TGTGCCAGCAGCTTAGTAGCTGCCTCGGATGAGCAGTTCTTC
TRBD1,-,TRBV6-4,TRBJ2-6,CAFSPFPGTALSGANVLTF,TGTGCCTTCTCCCCCTTTCCCGGGACAGCTCTCTCTGGGGCCAACGTCCTGACTTTC
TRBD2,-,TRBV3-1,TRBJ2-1,CASSQGGRAEQFF,TGTGCCAGCAGCCAAGGGGGGAGGGCGGAGCAGTTCTTC
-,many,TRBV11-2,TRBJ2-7,CASSLERGRWHSYEQYF,TGTGCCAGCAGCTTAGAGAGGGGGAGGTGGCATTCCTACGAGCAGTACTTC
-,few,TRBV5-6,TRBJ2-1,CASSGNGRAPNEQFF,TGTGCCAGCAGCGGAAACGGACGGGCCCCCAATGAGCAGTTCTTC
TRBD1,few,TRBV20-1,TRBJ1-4,CSARGTGNEKLFF,TGCAGTGCTAGAGGGACAGGAAATGAAAAACTGTTTTTT
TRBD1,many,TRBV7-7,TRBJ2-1,CASSLDRLNEQFF,TGTGCTAGCAGCTTGGACAGGCTAAATGAGCAGTTCTTC
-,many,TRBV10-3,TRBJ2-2,CAISESSGANTGELFF,TGTGCCATCAGTGAGTCCAGCGGCGCGAACACCGGGGAGCTGTTTTTT
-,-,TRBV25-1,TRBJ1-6,CASSEMSGSPLHF,TGTGCCAGCAGTGAAATGAGCGGGTCACCCCTCCACTTT
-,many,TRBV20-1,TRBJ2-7,CSAQQTDSYSTYEQYF,TGCAGTGCTCAACAAACAGACTCGTACTCTACCTACGAGCAGTACTTC
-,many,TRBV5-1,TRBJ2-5,CASSKNPSETQYF,TGCGCCAGCAGCAAGAATCCGAGTGAGACCCAGTACTTC
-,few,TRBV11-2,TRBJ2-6,CASSLDGVGQTLSGANVLTF,TGTGCCAGCAGCTTAGACGGGGTTGGCCAGACCCTCTCTGGGGCCAACGTCCTGACTTTC
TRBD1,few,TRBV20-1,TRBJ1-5,CSANRGLDQPQHF,TGCAGTGCGAACAGGGGGCTCGATCAGCCCCAGCATTTT
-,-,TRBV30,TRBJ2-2,CAWSGSRVGAVELFF,TGTGCCTGGAGTGGATCGAGAGTTGGGGCCGTGGAGCTGTTTTTT
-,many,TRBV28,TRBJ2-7,CASSETGSPHEQYF,TGTGCCAGCAGTGAAACGGGGAGTCCCCACGAGCAGTACTTC
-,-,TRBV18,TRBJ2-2,CASSPRTPNTGELFF,TGTGCCAGCTCACCGAGGACACCTAACACCGGGGAGCTGTTTTTT
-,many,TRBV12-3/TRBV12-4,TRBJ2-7,CASRLTVPPYEQYF,TGTGCCAGTAGACTGACAGTCCCACCCTACGAGCAGTACTTC
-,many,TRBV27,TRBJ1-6,CASSLPPGTNSPLHF,TGTGCCAGCAGTTTACCTCCGGGGACCAATTCACCCCTCCACTTT
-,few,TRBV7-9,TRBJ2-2,CASSFLSGELFF,TGTGCCAGCAGCTTTCTGTCCGGGGAGCTGTTTTTT
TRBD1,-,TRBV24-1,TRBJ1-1,CATSPKTGLNTEAFF,TGTGCCACCAGTCCCAAGACAGGGTTGAACACTGAAGCTTTCTTT
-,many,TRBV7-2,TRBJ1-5,CASSLDRFRNQPQHF,TGTGCCAGCAGCCTAGACAGGTTCCGCAATCAGCCCCAGCATTTT
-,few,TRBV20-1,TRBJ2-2,CSAWDPGDTGELFF,TGCAGTGCTTGGGACCCGGGGGACACCGGGGAGCTGTTTTTT
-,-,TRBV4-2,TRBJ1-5,CASSQEVQDQPQHF,TGTGCCAGCAGCCAAGAGGTGCAAGATCAGCCCCAGCATTTT
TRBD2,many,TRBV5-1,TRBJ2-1,CASSLAVLAGSHEQFF,TGCGCCAGCAGCCTGGCCGTACTAGCGGGCTCCCATGAGCAGTTCTTC
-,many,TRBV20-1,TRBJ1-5,CSATHRGNQPQHF,TGCAGTGCTACCCACAGGGGCAATCAGCCCCAGCATTTT
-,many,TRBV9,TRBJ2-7,CASSQGQLKPSYEQYF,TGTGCCAGCAGCCAAGGACAGCTAAAACCCTCCTACGAGCAGTACTTC
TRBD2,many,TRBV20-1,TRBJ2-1,CSAARRLAVSSYNEQFF,TGCAGTGCTGCACGGAGACTAGCAGTAAGCTCCTACAATGAGCAGTTCTTC
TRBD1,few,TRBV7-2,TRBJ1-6,CASSLSGTGGLNSPLHF,TGTGCCAGCAGCTTATCCGGGACAGGGGGCCTGAATTCACCCCTCCACTTT